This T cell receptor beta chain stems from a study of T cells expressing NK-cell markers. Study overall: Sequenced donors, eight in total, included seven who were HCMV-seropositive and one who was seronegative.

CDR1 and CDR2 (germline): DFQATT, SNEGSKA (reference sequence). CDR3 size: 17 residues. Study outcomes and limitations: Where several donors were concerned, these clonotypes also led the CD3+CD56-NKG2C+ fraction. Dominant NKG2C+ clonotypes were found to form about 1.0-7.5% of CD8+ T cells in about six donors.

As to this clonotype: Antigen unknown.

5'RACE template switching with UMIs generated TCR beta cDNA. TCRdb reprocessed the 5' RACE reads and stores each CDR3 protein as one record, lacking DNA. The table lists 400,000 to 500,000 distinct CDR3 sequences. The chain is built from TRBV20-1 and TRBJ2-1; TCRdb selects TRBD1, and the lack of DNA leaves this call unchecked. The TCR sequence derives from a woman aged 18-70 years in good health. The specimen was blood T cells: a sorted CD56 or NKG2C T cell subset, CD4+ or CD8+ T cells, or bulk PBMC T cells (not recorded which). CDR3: CSARTLAGASSYNEQFF.